This T cell receptor (beta chain) was observed in a study of T cell repertoires in cytomegalovirus infection. Study-wide context: The authors relied on CMV epitopes, both recently identified HLA-C-restricted and well-studied HLA-B-restricted. Indicated by public TCR beta signatures were CMV infection and matching HLA type.

TCRdb reanalysed the reads using MiXCR and keeps one entry per CDR3 protein. Found here are fewer than 55,000 distinct CDR3 sequences, around a fifth of them singletons; the top ten hold around four fifths. This clonotype was seen only a few times. Its specificity is not known. Study-wide points: Dominating the ex vivo response were TCR beta clonotypes that were CMV-specific and HLA-C-restricted. CMV carriers having the relevant HLA were flagged by cumulative public TCR beta family frequency.

The sequencing used CD8+ T cells from cultured PBMCs, collected from culture after CMV antigen stimulation. The source of this sequence is a human donor in good health (CMV status not recorded). Some clones in this sample may be carry-over from other donors' samples.

This CDR3 reads CASSPGGFNEKLFF. The CDR3, as DNA: TGTGCCAGCAGCCCGGGGGGATTTAATGAAAAACTGTTTTTT. V usage is TRBV12-3 or TRBV12-4 and J usage is TRBJ1-4; the D gene is possibly TRBD1 (5 bases). The CDR3 extends over 14 amino acids. Trimming pared 6 bases from V and 4 bases from J, leaving 12 bases between.